The clone carrying this T cell receptor (beta chain) was seen only a few times. Its target is unknown. Before the COVID-19 pandemic, during about 2011-2019, CD4+ T cells were taken from unexposed donors. The cells were cultured for around ten days before CD4+ T cells were isolated. The germline V gene has CDR1 LGHNA and CDR2 YNFKEQ. The CDR3 spans 14 residues. The ends were cut back, 0 bases at V and 2 bases at J, with 5 bases in the middle. These data come from a study of CD4 T cells in relation to SARS-CoV-2 and coronaviruses. About the study: After 10 to 11 days of antigen culture, PBMC TCR beta CDR3s were sequenced.

Method: immunoSEQ multiplex PCR; TCRdb's copy keeps in-frame clones and lacks some. Among about 28,000 clones listed, approximately 76% were seen once. The receptor comes from a human donor in good health. Sequenced material: CD4+ T cells from PBMCs, cultured in vitro. The chain has TRBV4-2 and TRBJ1-5; unclear D gene. For the CDR3, the DNA is TGTGCCAGCAGCCAAGATATCCGCAATCAGCCCCAGCATTTT. Amino acids: CASSQDIRNQPQHF.